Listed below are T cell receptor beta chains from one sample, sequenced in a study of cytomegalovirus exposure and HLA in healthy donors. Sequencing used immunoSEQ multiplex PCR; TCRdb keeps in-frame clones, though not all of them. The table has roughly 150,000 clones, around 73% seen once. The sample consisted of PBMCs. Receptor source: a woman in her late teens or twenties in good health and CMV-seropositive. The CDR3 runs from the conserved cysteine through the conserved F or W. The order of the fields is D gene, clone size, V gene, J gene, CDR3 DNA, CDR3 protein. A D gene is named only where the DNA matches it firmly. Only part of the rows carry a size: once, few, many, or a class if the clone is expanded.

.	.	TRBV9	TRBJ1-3	TGTGCCAGCTCACCTTCGGGTGGAACTGGAAACACCATATATTTT	CASSPSGGTGNTIYF
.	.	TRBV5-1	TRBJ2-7	TGCGCCAGCGGGCAGGATGACTACGAGCAGTACTTC	CASGQDDYEQYF
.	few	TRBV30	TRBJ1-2	TGTGCCTGGGAATCCGGAGGAGGCGGCTACACCTTC	CAWESGGGGYTF
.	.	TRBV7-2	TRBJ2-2	TGTGCCAGCAACATTCAGGGAATAGGCGGGGAGCTGTTTTTT	CASNIQGIGGELFF
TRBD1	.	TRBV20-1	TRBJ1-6	TGCAGTGCTTCCGGGACAGCCCTGGAGCACTTT	CSASGTALEHF
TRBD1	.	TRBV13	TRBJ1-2	TGTGCCAGCAGCACCAGGACAGGGGGCCATGGCTACACCTTC	CASSTRTGGHGYTF
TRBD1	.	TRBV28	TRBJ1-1	TGTGCCAGCAGGACAGGGGAGGGTGGAGCTTTCTTT	CASRTGEGGAFF
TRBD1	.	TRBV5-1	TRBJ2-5	TGCGCCAGCACTGGACAGGCCGGGCAAGAGACCCAGTACTTC	CASTGQAGQETQYF
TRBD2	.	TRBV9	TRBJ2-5	TGTGCCAGCAGCTTGGGACTAGCGGGGGGTCAAGAGACCCAGTACTTC	CASSLGLAGGQETQYF
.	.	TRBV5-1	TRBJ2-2	TGCGCCAGCAGAAAGGAGGTCGGGGAGCTGTTTTTT	CASRKEVGELFF
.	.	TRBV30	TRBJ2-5	TGTGCCCGAACGTCGGGACTTGGAGAGACCCAGTACTTC	CARTSGLGETQYF
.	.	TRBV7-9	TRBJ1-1	TGTGCCAGCAGCTTAAAGGGGTTTCGTTGGAACACTGAAGCTTTCTTT	CASSLKGFRWNTEAFF
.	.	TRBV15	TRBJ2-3	TGTGCCACCAGCAGACACTCCAGGGACTCTAGCACAGATACGCAGTATTTT	CATSRHSRDSSTDTQYF
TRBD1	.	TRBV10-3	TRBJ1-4	TGTGCCATCAGCGAGGGGACAGGGACAACTAATGAAAAACTGTTTTTT	CAISEGTGTTNEKLFF
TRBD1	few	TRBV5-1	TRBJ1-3	TGCGCCAGCAGCCTGACAGGGGCTAGCTCTGGAAACACCATATATTTT	CASSLTGASSGNTIYF
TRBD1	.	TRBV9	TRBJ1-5	TGTGCCAGCAGCGGGACAGGGGGCGTCAATCAGCCCCAGCATTTT	CASSGTGGVNQPQHF
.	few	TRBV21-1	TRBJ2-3	TGTGCCAGCAGCAAATTACTCTCGTGCACAGATACGCAGTATTTT	CASSKLLSCTDTQYF
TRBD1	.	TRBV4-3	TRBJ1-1	TGCGCCAGCAGCCCCGGGACAGGGAACACTGAAGCTTTCTTT	CASSPGTGNTEAFF
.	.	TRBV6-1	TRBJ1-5	TGTGCCAGCAGCCCCAGGGGAATCAATCAGCCCCAGCATTTT	CASSPRGINQPQHF
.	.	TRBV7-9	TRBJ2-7	TGTGCCAGCAGCTTATCCGGGGCCTACGAGCAGTACTTC	CASSLSGAYEQYF
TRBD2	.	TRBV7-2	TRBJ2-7	TGTGCCAGCAGCTCCCCGGGGGAGGGAACCTACGAGCAGTACTTC	CASSSPGEGTYEQYF
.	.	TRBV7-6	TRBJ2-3	TGTGCCAGCAGCTCCTTATCAGATACGCAGTATTTT	CASSSLSDTQYF
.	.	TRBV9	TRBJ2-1	TGTGCCAGCAGCGTATTCGGGGGCTCCTACAATGAGCAGTTCTTC	CASSVFGGSYNEQFF
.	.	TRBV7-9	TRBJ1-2	TGTGCCAGCAGCTCAAATGTCTATGGCTACACCTTC	CASSSNVYGYTF
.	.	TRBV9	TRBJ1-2	TGTGCCAGCAGCCCCCGTACGGAACAGGGTGGCTATGGCTACACCTTC	CASSPRTEQGGYGYTF
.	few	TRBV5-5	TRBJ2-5	TGTGCCAGCAGCCCTTACCCGCGGACAGAAGAGACCCAGTACTTC	CASSPYPRTEETQYF
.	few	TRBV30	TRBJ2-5	TGTGCCTGGAGTGTCGAGACTAGGGCCGACCAAGAGACCCAGTACTTC	CAWSVETRADQETQYF
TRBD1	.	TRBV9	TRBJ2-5	TGTGCCAGCAGCGTAGAGACAGGGGAGACCCAGTACTTC	CASSVETGETQYF
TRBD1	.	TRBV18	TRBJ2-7	TGTGCCAGCTCACCGGGACAGGGAACCTACGAGCAGTACTTC	CASSPGQGTYEQYF
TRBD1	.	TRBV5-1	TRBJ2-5	TGCGCCAGCAGCTCCGGACAGGGAGAGACCCAGTACTTC	CASSSGQGETQYF
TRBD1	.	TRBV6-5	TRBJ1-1	TGTGCCAGCAGGGAATTCGACAGGGGGGGGGCTTTCTTT	CASREFDRGGAFF